This T cell receptor (beta chain) originates from a study of identical twins. A universal primer binding site was introduced by template switching. The final cDNA contained unique molecular identifiers. TCRdb reprocessed the 5' RACE reads with MiXCR, giving one entry per CDR3 protein. The sample holds fewer than 550,000 distinct CDR3 sequences, approximately 14% seen once. The CDR3 has 13 residues. Germline CDR1 reads DFQATT; CDR2 reads SNEGSKA (reference sequence). Trimming took 7 bases from V and 4 from J, leaving 15 bases between them. These data were also reused for a study on yellow fever vaccine responses in identical twins.

The chain employs TRBV20-1 and TRBJ2-3; perhaps TRBD2 as D (7 bases). The sequenced sample was CD4+ T cells sorted from blood. This TCR derives from a young woman in good health. CDR3 loop: CSGGGVGPDTQYF. DNA for the CDR3: TGCAGTGGAGGGGGGGTGGGACCAGATACGCAGTATTTT.